These 25 T cell receptor beta chains came from one sample sequenced in a study of blood T cell repertoires in COVID-19. Assay used: immunoSEQ multiplex PCR; TCRdb lists only in-frame clones, some missing. The sample yields under 350,000 clones, approximately 90% seen once. Sequenced input: PBMCs or T cells enriched from blood (not recorded which). All receptors derive from a man aged 30 to 39 who had recovered from COVID-19.

This clone came up once. CDR3 residues: CASNGQGNVLTF. CDR3 in DNA: TGTGCCAGCAACGGACAGGGGAACGTCCTGACTTTC. V gene TRBV5-8 combines with J gene TRBJ2-6; 9 nucleotides align to TRBD1. The junction had 2 bases not matched to a gene; V was cut back by 6 bases and J by 10 bases. The CDR3 loop spans 12 amino acids. CDR1 is SGHTS and CDR2 is YDEGEE in the germline V gene.

The V call is TRBV7-8, the J call TRBJ2-7; no clear D. This CDR3 comprises 12 residues. V gave up 4 bases and J gave up 7 bases, with 11 bases separating them. CDR1 is SGHVS, CDR2 FQNEAQ, per germline. CDR3 loop: CASSYSRGEQYF. CDR3 in DNA: TGTGCCAGCAGCTATTCCCGCGGAGAGCAGTACTTC.

The chain uses TRBV5-6 and TRBJ2-3; D not certain. This CDR3 contains 13 residues. Germline values: CDR1 SGHDT, CDR2 YYEEEE. Trimming left V 1 base short and J 4 bases short, with 7 bases between. The CDR3 here is CASSLRRADTQYF. For the CDR3, the DNA is TGTGCCAGCAGCTTGAGGAGAGCAGATACGCAGTATTTT.

V is TRBV19 and J is TRBJ2-7; perhaps TRBD1 as D (5 bases). Per germline, CDR1 LNHDA and CDR2 SQIVND (reference sequence). The CDR3 contains 14 residues. The ends were cut back, 5 bases at V and 0 bases at J, with 11 bases in the middle. The CDR3 region has the DNA TGTGCCAGTAGTCGGCAGGGAAGCTCCTACGAGCAGTACTTC. Translating it yields CASSRQGSSYEQYF.

This sequence joins TRBV2 and TRBJ2-7; D is uncertain. In germline, CDR1 is SNHLY, CDR2 FYNNEI. This CDR3 has 15 residues. V was cut by 0 bases and J by 6 bases, with 15 bases left in between. The CDR3 sequence: CASSEALAGTAEQYF. CDR3 in DNA: TGTGCCAGCAGTGAAGCGCTTGCAGGAACGGCCGAGCAGTACTTC.

This chain joins TRBV10-1 and TRBJ1-1; D is uncertain. Trimming took 3 bases from V and 4 from J, leaving 12 bases between them. The germline V gene has CDR1 WNHNN and CDR2 SYGVQD (reference sequence). There are 14 residues in the CDR3. The CDR3 coding sequence is TGCGCCAGCAGTGAACGCGGCCAGATCACTGAAGCTTTCTTT. Its translation is CASSERGQITEAFF.

The gene calls are TRBV7-8 and TRBJ1-4; D is unclear. Germline V gives CDR1 SGHVS, CDR2 FQNEAQ. The CDR3 is made up of 16 amino acids. V lost 6 bases, J lost 7 bases, and 21 bases lay in between. The CDR3 DNA follows: TGTGCCAGCAGTGATCATGGGCCCGTTGTCGGTGAAAAACTGTTTTTT. Its translation is CASSDHGPVVGEKLFF.

The chain is built from TRBV6-5 and TRBJ2-7, with D possibly being TRBD2 (5 bases). Trimming took off 5 bases at V and 4 bases at J, with 18 bases between the two ends. From germline, CDR1 is MNHEY and CDR2 SVGAGI. There are 15 residues in the CDR3. The CDR3 DNA reads TGTGCCAGCAGTCAACGGGGTATTACTCTTTACGAGCAGTACTTC. Encoded protein: CASSQRGITLYEQYF.

V and J are TRBV12-3 or TRBV12-4 and TRBJ2-1, with 8 bases lining up with TRBD1. The CDR3 contains 13 residues. V dropped 6 bases and J dropped 8; count of bases not matched to a gene: 6. CDR3 DNA: TGTGCCAGCAGGCAGGGGGCCGTGGATGAGCAGTTCTTC. This codes for CASRQGAVDEQFF.

The genes are TRBV5-6 and TRBJ2-7; D gene ambiguous. V gave up 0 bases and J gave up 6 bases, with 10 bases separating them. The CDR3 has 13 amino acids. CDR1 and CDR2 from the germline V gene are SGHDT and YYEEEE. CDR3 bases: TGTGCCAGCAGCTTGGCCGGTCTGCCCGAGCAGTACTTC. Its translation is CASSLAGLPEQYF.

On this clone itself: One end of the junction is discordant with germline, which a read error may explain. The rearrangement uses TRBV11-1 and TRBJ2-5, with 10 bases lining up with TRBD2. Germline lookup yields CDR1 SGHAT and CDR2 FQDESV (reference sequence). The CDR3 extends over 13 amino acids. The CDR3 loop reads CASSLAGAETQYF. As DNA, the CDR3 is TGTGCCAGCAGCCTAGCGGGAGCAGAGACCCAGTACTTC.

The chain joins TRBV6-5 to TRBJ2-3; 7 bases fit TRBD2. V lost 2 bases to trimming and J lost 1 base; unmatched junction nucleotides: 3. There are 15 residues in the CDR3. Germline V lookup: CDR1 MNHEY, CDR2 SVGAGI. CDR3 protein: CASSYSRGGTDTQYF. The CDR3 nucleotides read TGTGCCAGCAGTTACAGCCGGGGGGGCACAGATACGCAGTATTTT.

The chain couples TRBV10-2 to TRBJ2-1; D may be TRBD1 (5 bases). Trimming took off 8 bases at V and 4 bases at J, with 6 bases between the two ends. The germline V gene encodes CDR1 WSHSY and CDR2 SAAADI. This CDR3 has 11 amino acids. CDR3 nucleotide sequence: TGCGCCAGCCGACAGTACAATGAGCAGTTCTTC. It specifies CASRQYNEQFF.

This chain links TRBV29-1 with TRBJ2-5, with TRBD2 as a possible D gene (5 bases). V gave up 0 bases and J gave up 7 bases, with 15 bases separating them. CDR1 and CDR2 from the germline V gene are SQVTM and ANQGSEA. The CDR3 has 14 residues. As DNA, the CDR3 is TGCAGCGTTGAAGAGCCACAGCGGAGCAGGACCCAGTACTTC. It codes for CSVEEPQRSRTQYF.

The V gene is TRBV2, the J gene TRBJ2-3; 8 nucleotides line up with TRBD2. The CDR3 totals 17 residues. J lost 4 bases, V lost 2 bases, and 11 bases had no gene match. CDR1 and CDR2 from the germline V gene are SNHLY and FYNNEI. Here the CDR3 reads CASSEWVGGRPPDTQYF. Here the CDR3 DNA reads TGTGCCAGCAGTGAATGGGTCGGCGGGAGGCCCCCAGATACGCAGTATTTT.

This clone was recorded once. The V and J genes are TRBV21-1 and TRBJ2-7; the table's TRBD1 call for D was not verified on the DNA. TRBV21-1 is a pseudogene. The CDR3 runs 20 residues. The DNA for the CDR3 is TGTGCCAGCAGCAAAGTTAAGTACCGAGACAGGCGCGTCGCTCCCTGCGAGCAGTACTTC. As protein: CASSKVKYRDRRVAPCEQYF.

V gene TRBV2 combines with J gene TRBJ2-7; a weak D match, TRBD2 (6 bases). CDR1 and CDR2 from the germline V gene are SNHLY and FYNNEI. Trimming took 7 bases from V and 3 from J, leaving 13 bases between them. The CDR3 is 13 residues long. The CDR3 is CASTGRRIYEQYF. CDR3 sequence (DNA): TGTGCCAGCACCGGGAGACGTATCTACGAGCAGTACTTC.

The rearrangement links TRBV7-9 to TRBJ1-4; the D is unclear. The CDR3 runs to 16 residues. Trimming pared 4 bases from V and 4 bases from J, leaving 16 bases between. Germline CDR1 reads SEHNR; CDR2 reads FQNEAQ (reference sequence). CDR3 protein: CASSSPWAAHNEKLFF. DNA of the CDR3: TGTGCCAGCAGCTCCCCCTGGGCAGCCCATAATGAAAAACTGTTTTTT. Filled out from reference TRBV7-9 and TRBJ1-4, the complete variable domain reads DTGVSQNPRHKITKRGQNVTFRCDPISEHNRLYWYRQTLGQGPEFLTYFQNEAQLEKSRLLSDRFSAERPKGSFSTLEIQRTEQGDSAMYLCASSSPWAAHNEKLFFGSGTQLSVL.

The rearrangement joins TRBV5-1 to TRBJ2-5; no clear D gene. The V gene lost 3 bases and the J gene lost 5 bases, with 11 bases spanning the gap. The CDR3 has 13 residues. CDR1 is SGHRS and CDR2 is YFSETQ in the germline V gene. This CDR3 is CASSYADFETQYF. CDR3 DNA: TGCGCCAGCAGCTACGCCGACTTTGAGACCCAGTACTTC.

The chain joins TRBV9 to TRBJ2-1; 10 bases agree with TRBD2. Germline assignment: CDR1 SGDLS and CDR2 YYNGEE. This CDR3 spans 21 amino acids. After removal of 1 base from V and 7 bases from J, the junction contained 23 bases not matched to a gene. The CDR3 here is CASSVTRGGTGKREGRNEQFF. The CDR3 DNA reads TGTGCCAGCAGCGTAACCAGGGGAGGGACAGGTAAGCGGGAGGGCCGGAATGAGCAGTTCTTC.

The genes are TRBV5-5 and TRBJ1-5; 8 bases align to TRBD1. Germline CDR1 reads SGHKS; CDR2 reads YYEKEE (reference sequence). This CDR3 has 15 amino acids. V was clipped by 4 bases and J by 4 bases; unmatched bases: 7. CDR3 sequence (DNA): TGTGCCAGCAGCCAGTGGACAGGGAGAAATCAGCCCCAGCATTTT. Translation gives CASSQWTGRNQPQHF.

The chain couples TRBV18 to TRBJ2-1; unclear D gene. The CDR3 consists of 14 residues. V gave up 3 bases and J gave up 10 bases, with 16 bases separating them. Germline V gives CDR1 KGHSH, CDR2 LQKENI. The CDR3 sequence: CASSPSLTPREQFF. CDR3 nucleotides: TGTGCCAGCTCACCCTCATTGACGCCGCGGGAGCAGTTCTTC.

The chain uses TRBV11-3 and TRBJ1-6; no definite D call. Germline CDR1 SGHNT, CDR2 YENEEA. This CDR3 is built from 14 residues. The V gene lost 5 bases and the J gene lost 7 bases, with 12 bases spanning the gap. The CDR3 region has the DNA TGTGCCAGCAGCCCTTTAGCGGCGAATTCACCCCTCCACTTT. Translation: CASSPLAANSPLHF.

The CDR3 DNA reads TGTGCCAGCAGCACTAACTTAGACAGGAACTATGGCTACACCTTC. Translation gives CASSTNLDRNYGYTF. The J gene is TRBJ1-2, the V gene TRBV5-6, with D possibly being TRBD1 (6 bases). The CDR3 is 15 residues long. Germline CDR1 is SGHDT and CDR2 is YYEEEE. The V and J ends lost 4 bases and 2 bases respectively, with 15 bases between them.

At least ten counts were recorded for this clone. The V gene is TRBV6-2 or TRBV6-3, the J gene TRBJ2-3; no clear D gene. V lost 2 bases, J lost 3 bases, and 9 bases lay in between. The CDR3 loop spans 14 amino acids. The germline V gene has CDR1 MNHEY and CDR2 SVGEGT. The CDR3 spells CASSYTAETDTQYF. The CDR3 DNA follows: TGTGCCAGCAGTTACACTGCGGAAACAGATACGCAGTATTTT.